This T cell receptor beta chain was identified during a study of quantifying T cell responses using KT2 cells. The overall study: TCR alpha and beta constant-region primers primed reverse transcription of RNA. General observations from the study: Very high KT2 spike-in numbers caused saturation in KT2 sequence detection.

As for this clonotype: The antigen remains unidentified.

KT2, a clone with a known TCR, was spiked into unfractionated PBMC. KT2 cells were mixed with fixed PBMC numbers at varying ratios. Each cDNA got a UMI-containing oligo ligated at its 3' end. First-round PCR used three to four cycles and beta primers RC1.1 and RC1.2 covering TRBC1 and TRBC2. TCRdb analysed the UMI-ligation and nested PCR reads with MiXCR anew, one entry per CDR3 protein. The sample lists fewer than 50,000 distinct CDR3 sequences, about 18% occurring once. Sequenced: PBMCs spiked with cells of the T cell clone KT2. The sequence was collected from a human donor.

The CDR3 DNA sequence: TGTGCCTGGACCGGGACAGAAGAGACCCAGTACTTC. It codes for CAWTGTEETQYF. The chain recombines TRBV30 with TRBJ2-5, with 7 bases matching TRBD1. Germline CDR1 and CDR2: GTSNPN and SVGIG (reference sequence). J lost 3 bases, V lost 4 bases, and 2 bases had no gene match. The CDR3 runs to 12 residues. Supplemented by reference TRBV30 and TRBJ2-5, the full variable domain reads SQTIHQWPATLVQPVGSPLSLECTVEGTSNPNLYWYRQAAGRGLQLLFYSVGIGQISSEVPQNLSASRPQDRQFILSSKKLLLSDSGFYLCAWTGTEETQYFGPGTRLLVL.